The source of this T cell receptor (beta chain) is a study of blood T cell repertoires in COVID-19. The overall study: Sample material is recorded as cDNA or gDNA derived from T cells, B-cell-depleted T cells, or PBMCs.

The study assigned cohorts using participant-reported clinical history. Recovered Cohort 3 donors showed two negative PCRs, clearance, or symptom resolution. Trimming removed 3 bases from V and 0 bases from J, with 6 bases in between. The CDR3 loop spans 15 amino acids. The germline gives CDR1 SNHLY, CDR2 FYNNEI. TCRdb keeps only in-frame clones here, not all; method: immunoSEQ multiplex PCR. The table includes 220,000 or so clones, 65% to 85% detected once. Sequenced: PBMCs or T cells enriched from blood (not recorded which). The receptor was derived from a woman in her thirties or forties who had recovered from COVID-19. The gene calls are TRBV2 and TRBJ2-6, with D unresolved. The DNA for the CDR3 is TGTGCCAGCAGTGATTCCTTCTCTGGGGCCAACGTCCTGACTTTC. Translating gives CASSDSFSGANVLTF.